Presented here are 30 T cell receptor beta chains from one specimen sequenced in a study of shared clonotypes between healthy human individuals. Sequenced by immunoSEQ multiplex PCR; TCRdb stores in-frame clones only, minus some. This sample carries around 1,000,000 clones, 77% of them seen once, and the ten largest clones take 0.89%. The sequenced sample was memory CD4+ T cells from PBMCs. Subset indicated: CD45RA-negative fraction. Receptors originate from a man aged 18 to 30 in good health. Some clones in this sample may be carry-over from other donors' samples.

The rearrangement joins TRBV6-6 to TRBJ2-2; tentative D call: TRBD2 (6 bases). The CDR3 is 16 residues long. V lost 2 bases to trimming and J lost 4 bases, with 14 bases between them. The germline CDR1 and CDR2 sequences are MNHNY and SVGAGI (reference sequence). The CDR3 bases are TGTGCCAGCAGTTACCCTGTCGGGGGATCCACCGGGGAGCTGTTTTTT. Amino acids: CASSYPVGGSTGELFF.

This clone was detected a few times. The chain uses TRBV5-1 and TRBJ2-2; D uncertain. Germline V gene lookup returns CDR1 SGHRS and CDR2 YFSETQ. The CDR3 totals 15 residues. Trimming took 1 base from V and 0 from J, leaving 7 bases between them. Here the CDR3 reads CASSLYGSNTGELFF. The DNA of the CDR3 is TGCGCCAGCAGCTTGTACGGCTCGAACACCGGGGAGCTGTTTTTT.

This chain links TRBV2 with TRBJ2-5, with 8 bases matching TRBD1. The CDR3 loop spans 16 amino acids. Losses at the gene ends were 11 bases for V and 2 bases for J; bases not matched to a gene: 16. Germline V CDR1 and CDR2: SNHLY, FYNNEI. In DNA, the CDR3 is TGTGCCTCACGACAGGGGTCCGTTGAGTGGCAAGAGACCCAGTACTTC. It codes for CASRQGSVEWQETQYF.

The rearrangement links TRBV20-1 to TRBJ2-2, with D hard to call. The V gene's germline CDR1 is DFQATT and CDR2 SNEGSKA (reference sequence). The CDR3 runs to 11 residues. V lost 5 bases, J lost 5 bases, and 6 bases lay in between. CDR3 bases: TGCAGTGCTTTTTGGACCGGGGAGCTGTTTTTT. It codes for CSAFWTGELFF.

This rearrangement joins TRBV29-1 to TRBJ2-7; 11 bases are a match to TRBD2. The germline V gene has CDR1 SQVTM and CDR2 ANQGSEA. V dropped 7 bases and J dropped 2; count of bases not matched to a gene: 7. The CDR3 is made up of 14 amino acids. The CDR3 DNA sequence: TGCAGCGGGAATCTAGCGGGAGGCCCCTACGAGCAGTACTTC. Its protein product is CSGNLAGGPYEQYF.

The V and J genes are TRBV19 and TRBJ2-7; D might be TRBD1 (6 bases). The V gene's germline CDR1 is LNHDA and CDR2 SQIVND (reference sequence). The germline V and J ends were trimmed by 6 bases and 2 bases, with 17 bases remaining between them. The CDR3 spans 15 residues. The CDR3 region has the DNA TGTGCCAGTAGCCTCAACCTGGGACACGCCTACGAGCAGTACTTC. Encoded protein: CASSLNLGHAYEQYF.

The chain links TRBV18 to TRBJ2-7, with D tentatively TRBD1 (6 bases). In germline, CDR1 is KGHSH, CDR2 LQKENI. This CDR3 is 15 amino acids long. Trimming cost V 2 bases and J 2 bases, with 13 bases left between them. CDR3 DNA: TGTGCCAGCTCACCAGACGGGGCAGGGGCCTACGAGCAGTACTTC. Encoded protein: CASSPDGAGAYEQYF.

The rearrangement joins TRBV5-6 to TRBJ2-3; the D gene is possibly TRBD2 (6 bases). V lost 2 bases and J 2 bases, leaving 18 bases between the germline ends. Germline V gives CDR1 SGHDT, CDR2 YYEEEE. The CDR3 consists of 17 residues. CDR3: CASSFYGGSGPTDTQYF. Here the CDR3 DNA reads TGTGCCAGCAGCTTCTACGGGGGTAGCGGACCCACAGATACGCAGTATTTT.

This rearrangement joins TRBV6-4 to TRBJ2-7, with 7 positions matching TRBD1. V shed 6 bases, J shed 5 bases, and the junction held 7 bases outside the gene matches. Germline CDR1 is MRHNA and CDR2 is SNTAGT. The CDR3 extends over 13 amino acids. The CDR3 nucleotides are TGTGCCAGCAGCAACAGGGGAGCCCACGAGCAGTACTTC. This translates into CASSNRGAHEQYF.

This clone was seen more than once but under ten times. V is TRBV10-2 and J is TRBJ2-3, with TRBD1 matching 8 bases. The CDR3 contains 16 residues. Looked up from germline, CDR1 is WSHSY and CDR2 is SAAADI. V gave up 0 bases and J gave up 2 bases; unmatched junction bases: 4. CDR3 sequence reads: CASSESPRGLTDTQYF. In nucleotides, the CDR3 is TGCGCCAGCAGTGAGTCTCCCAGGGGGCTCACAGATACGCAGTATTTT.

The V and J genes are TRBV27 and TRBJ2-2; D perhaps matches TRBD2 (5 bases). Germline V gene data show CDR1 as MNHEY and CDR2 as SMNVEV (reference sequence). This CDR3 has 15 residues. V was pared by 6 bases and J by 0 bases, with 11 bases between. The CDR3 DNA reads as TGTGCCAGCAGATTTCTAGCAGCGAACACCGGGGAGCTGTTTTTT. Translation gives CASRFLAANTGELFF.

This clone was counted a single time. This chain links TRBV7-9 with TRBJ2-2; tentatively, D is TRBD1 or TRBD2 (6 bases each). Germline assignment: CDR1 SEHNR and CDR2 FQNEAQ (reference sequence). This CDR3 contains 15 residues. V dropped 10 bases and J dropped 0 bases, with 15 bases sitting between them. The CDR3 nucleotides are TGTGCCAACCCTTGGGGGGCGGCGAACACCGGGGAGCTGTTTTTT. This gives the protein CANPWGAANTGELFF.

This chain connects TRBV28 to TRBJ2-5; possibly TRBD2 for D (5 bases). CDR3 size: 13 residues. The germline gives CDR1 MDHEN, CDR2 SYDVKM. Trimming took 2 bases from V and 5 from J, leaving 9 bases between them. The CDR3 DNA reads TGTGCCAGCAGTTTACCAAGAGGGGAGACCCAGTACTTC. Translating gives CASSLPRGETQYF.

Turning to this clone: At one end, the junction sequence differs from germline, possibly due to a read error. This chain uses TRBV11-3 with TRBJ2-2; 8 bases are shared with TRBD2. In germline, CDR1 is SGHNT, CDR2 YENEEA. This CDR3 has 15 residues. CDR3 in DNA: TGTGCCAGCACCTTAAGCTTAGCGGGACCCGGGGAGCTGTTTTTT. It translates to CASTLSLAGPGELFF. The full variable domain, with the rest looked up from reference TRBV11-3 and TRBJ2-2, is EAGVVQSPRYKIIEKKQPVAFWCNPISGHNTLYWYLQNLGQGPELLIRYENEEAVDDSQLPKDRFSAERLKGVDSTLKIQPAELGDSAVYLCASTLSLAGPGELFFGEGSRLTVL.

The chain has TRBV7-2 and TRBJ2-7; no clear D gene. Germline V gives CDR1 SGHTA, CDR2 FQGNSA. The CDR3 totals 13 residues. V dropped 5 bases and J dropped 3 bases, with 11 bases sitting between them. The CDR3 DNA reads TGTGCCAGCAGCCAAATTGCTCACTACGAGCAGTACTTC. Translated, it gives CASSQIAHYEQYF.

The chain is built from TRBV28 and TRBJ1-5; tentatively, D is TRBD1 (5 bases). Trimming removed 10 bases from V and 7 bases from J, with 17 bases in between. Germline CDR1 and CDR2: MDHEN and SYDVKM. This CDR3 is built from 13 residues. The CDR3 sequence: CATQIEGPQPQHF. The DNA for the CDR3 is TGTGCCACCCAGATTGAGGGGCCGCAGCCCCAGCATTTT.

The V and J genes are TRBV5-1 and TRBJ2-7; 9 bases match TRBD2. This CDR3 spans 14 amino acids. Germline V gene sequence: CDR1 SGHRS, CDR2 YFSETQ. V lost 2 bases, J lost 5 bases, and 5 bases stayed unmatched. The CDR3 loop reads CASSLSGRINEQYF. The CDR3 DNA reads as TGCGCCAGCAGCTTAAGCGGGAGGATTAACGAGCAGTACTTC.

This clone came up a few times. V usage is TRBV10-2 and J usage is TRBJ1-1; a possible D gene is TRBD1 (5 bases). The CDR3 contains 13 residues. Per germline, CDR1 WSHSY and CDR2 SAAADI. The germline V and J ends were trimmed by 4 bases and 5 bases, with 11 bases remaining between them. The CDR3 DNA reads TGCGCCAGCAGTGGGCAGGGAGGAACTGAAGCTTTCTTT. It codes for CASSGQGGTEAFF.

Remarks on this clone: Other DNA sequences of this sample code for an identical CDR3. The chain recombines TRBV7-3 with TRBJ2-3; D remains unclear. Germline V CDR1 and CDR2: SGHTA, FQGTGA. The length of the CDR3 is 14 residues. V was cut by 2 bases and J by 2 bases, with 8 bases left in between. DNA of the CDR3: TGTGCCAGCAGCTTAGGACGGACCACAGATACGCAGTATTTT. Residues: CASSLGRTTDTQYF.

The V call is TRBV25-1, the J call TRBJ2-2; D is undetermined. CDR3 length: 15 amino acids. Trimming removed 4 bases at V and 3 bases at J, with 12 bases between. Germline CDR1 is MGHDK and CDR2 is SYGVNS. In DNA, the CDR3 is TGTGCCAGCAGTGTTGGACGGAGCGACACCGGGGAGCTGTTTTTT. The encoded protein is CASSVGRSDTGELFF.

The chain has TRBV5-1 and TRBJ1-2; TRBD1 matches 8 bases. Germline trimming cut 0 bases from V and 7 bases from J; bases unmatched to any gene: 5. From germline, CDR1 is SGHRS and CDR2 YFSETQ. The CDR3 runs to 14 residues. This CDR3 is CASSLARGLGGYTF. The CDR3 DNA is TGCGCCAGCAGCTTGGCCAGGGGGCTGGGTGGCTACACCTTC.

The rearrangement links TRBV7-3 to TRBJ2-2; the D is unclear. This CDR3 spans 12 amino acids. V was cut by 5 bases and J by 4 bases, with 5 bases left in between. CDR1 and CDR2 from the germline V gene are SGHTA and FQGTGA. CDR3 region: CASSRFTGELFF. CDR3 DNA: TGTGCCAGCAGCCGGTTCACCGGGGAGCTGTTTTTT.

V is TRBV27 and J is TRBJ2-1, with 7 bases that match TRBD2. V was clipped by 6 bases and J by 3 bases; unmatched bases: 11. This CDR3 contains 16 residues. Germline V CDR1 and CDR2: MNHEY, SMNVEV (reference sequence). The CDR3, as DNA: TGTGCCAGCAGGAATCCACTAGCGAAACACTACAATGAGCAGTTCTTC. Protein sequence: CASRNPLAKHYNEQFF.

CDR3 nucleotide sequence: TGCGCCAGCAGCTTGGTCTCTCGGGAAGAGACCCAGTACTTC. This codes for CASSLVSREETQYF. V gene TRBV5-1 combines with J gene TRBJ2-5; D unresolved. V was trimmed by 0 bases and J by 3 bases, leaving 9 bases between them. CDR1 is SGHRS, CDR2 YFSETQ, per germline. CDR3 length equals 14 residues. The entire variable domain, with the rest obtained from reference TRBV5-1 and TRBJ2-5, is as follows: KAGVTQTPRYLIKTRGQQVTLSCSPISGHRSVSWYQQTPGQGLQFLFEYFSETQRNKGNFPGRFSGRQFSNSRSEMNVSTLELGDSALYLCASSLVSREETQYFGPGTRLLVL.

The chain employs TRBV9 and TRBJ1-2, with 10 bases lining up with TRBD1. The V and J ends lost 4 bases and 2 bases, in that order; junction bases with no gene match: 2. Per germline, CDR1 SGDLS and CDR2 YYNGEE. CDR3 size: 14 residues. The DNA for the CDR3 is TGTGCCAGCAGCCCGGACAGGGGGAACTATGGCTACACCTTC. Translating it yields CASSPDRGNYGYTF.

The chain employs TRBV5-4 and TRBJ1-1; tentative D call: TRBD1 (6 bases). V was trimmed by 4 bases and J by 4 bases, leaving 20 bases between them. The CDR3 sequence is 16 residues long. The germline V gene encodes CDR1 SGHNT and CDR2 YYREEE (reference sequence). The CDR3 DNA sequence: TGTGCCAGCAGCCCCTATCGGCGGGGGGGCCCCACTGAAGCTTTCTTT. It specifies CASSPYRRGGPTEAFF.

In this sample, this clone turned up once. A much larger clone differs from this one at a single base, so this may be a read error. The chain uses TRBV5-4 and TRBJ2-7; 7 bases are shared with TRBD1. This CDR3 spans 13 amino acids. Germline loops: CDR1 SGHNT, CDR2 YYREEE (reference sequence). Trimming at V came to 4 bases and at J to 2 bases, leaving 3 bases not matched to a gene. The CDR3 bases are TGTGCCAGCAGCCGGGACAGAGCCTACGAGCAGTACTTC. Translation: CASSRDRAYEQYF.

This clone showed up many times. This chain links TRBV30 with TRBJ1-1; possible D gene TRBD1, 5 bases. In germline, CDR1 is GTSNPN, CDR2 SVGIG (reference sequence). The CDR3 contains 15 residues. V was trimmed by 0 bases and J by 0 bases, leaving 11 bases between them. The CDR3 bases are TGTGCCTGGAGTGTACATTGGGACCTGAACACTGAAGCTTTCTTT. Its translation: CAWSVHWDLNTEAFF.

This rearrangement joins TRBV4-2 to TRBJ1-1; D gene uncertain. V gave up 4 bases and J gave up 1 base, with 10 bases separating them. CDR1 and CDR2 (germline): LGHNA, YNFKEQ. The CDR3 runs to 14 residues. The chain's CDR3 is CASSLELANTEAFF. CDR3 nucleotide sequence: TGTGCCAGCAGCCTCGAATTGGCGAACACTGAAGCTTTCTTT.

This chain uses TRBV27 with TRBJ1-1; D is unresolved. CDR1 is MNHEY and CDR2 is SMNVEV in the germline V gene (reference sequence). V gave up 6 bases and J gave up 2 bases, with 10 bases separating them. This CDR3 comprises 13 residues. The CDR3: CASRKGGNTEAFF. The CDR3 nucleotides are TGTGCCAGCAGGAAGGGAGGTAACACTGAAGCTTTCTTT.